These 18 T cell receptor beta chains were all obtained from the same sample, sequenced in a study of T cell repertoires in cytomegalovirus infection. TCRdb recomputed calls from the reads with MiXCR, one row per CDR3 protein. The sample lists hundreds of thousands of distinct CDR3 sequences, approximately 30% occurring once. Sequencing was done on a sample of PBMCs. The receptors shown here come from a human donor in good health (CMV status not recorded). Some clones in this sample may be carry-over from other donors' samples.

The CDR3 DNA reads TGTGCCACATACGCCGGGGAGCTGTTTTTT. Translating it yields CATYAGELFF. The V gene is TRBV2, the J gene TRBJ2-2; D gene unclear. CDR1 and CDR2 (germline): SNHLY, FYNNEI. The CDR3 sequence is 10 residues long. V lost 10 bases and J lost 6, with 6 bases in between.

This chain connects TRBV28 to TRBJ1-2; 9 nucleotides match TRBD1. The CDR3 is 15 amino acids. CDR1 is MDHEN, CDR2 SYDVKM, per germline. Trimming took 7 bases from V and 4 from J; bases not matched to a gene: 10. The CDR3 spells CASTENRGHIYGYTF. CDR3 in DNA: TGTGCCAGCACCGAAAACAGGGGGCATATCTATGGCTACACCTTC.

The chain couples TRBV15 to TRBJ2-7, with 9 bases matching TRBD1. The CDR3 is 12 amino acids. Germline loops: CDR1 LNHNV, CDR2 YYDKDF (reference sequence). V was clipped by 3 bases and J by 11 bases; unmatched bases: 5. CDR3 protein: CATSSQGQGKYF. CDR3 nucleotides: TGTGCCACCAGCAGCCAAGGACAGGGGAAGTACTTC.

CDR3 region: CSAGDGTEAFF. The CDR3 DNA is TGCAGTGCTGGGGACGGCACTGAAGCTTTCTTT. V is TRBV20-1 and J is TRBJ1-1; weak D call: TRBD1 (5 bases). CDR3 length equals 11 residues. V was trimmed by 5 bases and J by 4 bases, leaving 8 bases between them. The germline CDR1 and CDR2 sequences are DFQATT and SNEGSKA (reference sequence).

This clonotype came up a few times. The rearrangement joins TRBV10-3 to TRBJ2-1, with D perhaps matching TRBD1 or TRBD2 (5 bases each). The CDR3 has 15 amino acids. The V end lost 10 bases, the J end lost 1 base, and 17 bases lay between the germline ends. Germline V gene data show CDR1 as ENHRY and CDR2 as SYGVKD. The CDR3 is CATRDGGPSYNEQFF. The DNA of the CDR3 is TGTGCCACCCGGGACGGAGGCCCTTCCTACAATGAGCAGTTCTTC.

This clonotype has more than one count but fewer than ten. The rearrangement uses TRBV4-1 and TRBJ1-2, with TRBD1 as a possible D gene (6 bases). With 0 bases removed from V and 7 bases from J, the gap between germline ends came to 12 bases. The CDR3 totals 14 residues. In germline, CDR1 is MGHRA, CDR2 YSYEKL. The CDR3 DNA sequence: TGCGCCAGCAGCCAAGAGGAAAGGGGGGGTGGCTACACCTTC. Its protein product is CASSQEERGGGYTF.

The chain uses TRBV4-3 and TRBJ1-2; D ambiguous. The CDR3 consists of 13 residues. The germline CDR1 and CDR2 sequences are LGHNA and YSLEER. V was pared by 0 bases and J by 8 bases, with 10 bases between. The CDR3 DNA follows: TGCGCCAGCAGCCAAGAAGAAGGTCAGGGCTACACCTTC. It is translated as CASSQEEGQGYTF.

This clonotype was observed a handful of times. The chain carries TRBV28 and TRBJ2-1; D is perhaps TRBD2 (5 bases). Germline V gene sequence: CDR1 MDHEN, CDR2 SYDVKM. Trimming removed 4 bases from V and 4 bases from J, with 14 bases in between. The CDR3 sequence is 15 residues long. DNA of the CDR3: TGTGCCAGCAGTTCCTCATCGGACTGGTACAATGAGCAGTTCTTC. It specifies CASSSSSDWYNEQFF.

The V call is TRBV3-1, the J call TRBJ2-7, with 9 bases aligning to TRBD1. The germline CDR1 and CDR2 sequences are LGHDT and YNNKEL (reference sequence). The length of the CDR3 is 14 residues. After removal of 4 bases from V and 5 bases from J, the junction contained 6 bases not matched to a gene. The CDR3 is CASSLGWTGDEQYF. The CDR3 bases are TGTGCCAGCAGCCTAGGGTGGACAGGGGACGAGCAGTACTTC.

The chain links TRBV5-6 to TRBJ1-1; no definite D call. Trimming took off 7 bases at V and 4 bases at J, with 14 bases between the two ends. The CDR3 loop spans 13 amino acids. CDR1 is SGHDT, CDR2 YYEEEE, per germline. DNA for the CDR3: TGTGCCAGCTACGGGAGGCCAGGCACTGAAGCTTTCTTT. This encodes CASYGRPGTEAFF.

J is TRBJ1-1 and V is TRBV2; a weak D match, TRBD1 (5 bases). In germline, CDR1 is SNHLY, CDR2 FYNNEI. The CDR3 extends over 10 amino acids. Deletions cut 7 bases from V and 8 bases from J, with 8 bases between. The CDR3 DNA is TGTGCCAGCATCGACAGAGAAGCTTTCTTT. This sequence encodes CASIDREAFF.

In its sample, this clonotype was seen many times. The J gene is TRBJ2-2, the V gene TRBV4-1, with 9 bases identical to TRBD2. The CDR3 runs to 16 residues. Germline CDR1 and CDR2: MGHRA and YSYEKL. V lost 2 bases to trimming and J lost 5 bases; unmatched junction nucleotides: 6. The CDR3: CASSQYSGGGTGELFF. The CDR3 DNA reads TGCGCCAGCAGCCAATATAGCGGGGGAGGAACCGGGGAGCTGTTTTTT.

This clonotype was seen just once. This chain uses TRBV4-1 with TRBJ2-7; 10 bases fit TRBD2. V trimming: 4 bases; J trimming: 2 bases; junction bases outside the gene matches: 8. CDR3 length: 16 residues. CDR1 and CDR2 (germline): MGHRA, YSYEKL. The DNA of the CDR3 is TGCGCCAGCAGCCTCGTTAGCGGGGGGCCTGCCTACGAGCAGTACTTC. It yields the protein CASSLVSGGPAYEQYF.

This clonotype was seen repeatedly, ten times or more. The genes are TRBV11-2 and TRBJ2-6; unclear D gene. The CDR3 length is 16 residues. Germline-derived CDR1 and CDR2 are SGHAT and FQNNGV. Trimming removed 5 bases at V and 2 bases at J, with 13 bases between. The CDR3 DNA follows: TGTGCCAGCAGCATCAGACTCCTAACTGGGGCCAACGTCCTGACTTTC. As protein: CASSIRLLTGANVLTF.

This rearrangement joins TRBV19 to TRBJ2-1; 11 nucleotides align to TRBD2. Trimming at V came to 6 bases and at J to 4 bases, leaving 5 bases not matched to a gene. Germline CDR1 is LNHDA and CDR2 is SQIVND (reference sequence). The CDR3 contains 15 residues. The CDR3 DNA reads TGTGCCAGTAGCGCTAGCGGGGGGCGATACAATGAGCAGTTCTTC. It codes for CASSASGGRYNEQFF.

In its sample, this clonotype was seen many times. The chain couples TRBV6-1 to TRBJ1-5; D unclear. There are 14 residues in the CDR3. Germline CDR1 MNHNS, CDR2 SASEGT. V was cut by 5 bases and J by 3 bases, with 11 bases left in between. CDR3 loop: CASSRTDYNQPQHF. DNA of the CDR3: TGTGCCAGCAGTCGAACAGACTACAATCAGCCCCAGCATTTT.

The chain combines TRBV10-3 with TRBJ2-2; perhaps TRBD2 as D (7 bases). V lost 0 bases and J lost 5, with 13 bases in between. Germline V gene sequence: CDR1 ENHRY, CDR2 SYGVKD. This CDR3 has 16 amino acids. The DNA for the CDR3 is TGTGCCATCAGTGAGTCGCTCGGGGGGCCAACCGGGGAGCTGTTTTTT. Translated, it gives CAISESLGGPTGELFF.

Only a few counts were recorded for this clonotype. V gene TRBV4-3 combines with J gene TRBJ1-4, with 7 bases aligning to TRBD1. Germline-derived CDR1 and CDR2 are LGHNA and YSLEER. After removal of 0 bases from V and 11 bases from J, the junction contained 27 bases not matched to a gene. This CDR3 is built from 21 residues. The CDR3 here is CASSQDLHKSFQGGSKGKLFF. DNA of the CDR3: TGCGCCAGCAGCCAAGATCTTCATAAATCATTTCAGGGGGGGAGTAAGGGGAAACTGTTTTTT.